This TCR beta chain was captured in a study of CD4 T cells in relation to SARS-CoV-2 and coronaviruses. For the study at large: PBMCs were cultured with antigen for roughly 10 days before TCR beta sequencing. Findings and caveats of the study: Samples before the pandemic and after infection were not matched within any donor.

The unexposed donors gave CD4+ T cells in 2011-2018, prior to COVID-19. The cells were cultured for over eight days before CD4+ T cells were isolated. Concerning this clone: Its target is not known.

Germline assignment: CDR1 GTSNPN and CDR2 SVGIG (reference sequence). CDR3 size: 13 residues. The germline V and J ends were trimmed by 0 bases and 4 bases, with 7 bases remaining between them. The table came from immunoSEQ multiplex PCR; TCRdb's copy has only in-frame clones and leaves some out. The top ten clones hold 17% of a sample with tens of thousands of clones, over 65% of them seen once. Sequencing was performed on CD4+ T cells from PBMCs, cultured in vitro. This receptor was identified in a human donor in good health. The V gene is TRBV30, the J gene TRBJ1-3; perhaps TRBD1 as D (6 bases). Here the CDR3 reads CAWSVTGGNTIYF. The CDR3 DNA is TGTGCCTGGAGTGTGACAGGAGGAAACACCATATATTTT.